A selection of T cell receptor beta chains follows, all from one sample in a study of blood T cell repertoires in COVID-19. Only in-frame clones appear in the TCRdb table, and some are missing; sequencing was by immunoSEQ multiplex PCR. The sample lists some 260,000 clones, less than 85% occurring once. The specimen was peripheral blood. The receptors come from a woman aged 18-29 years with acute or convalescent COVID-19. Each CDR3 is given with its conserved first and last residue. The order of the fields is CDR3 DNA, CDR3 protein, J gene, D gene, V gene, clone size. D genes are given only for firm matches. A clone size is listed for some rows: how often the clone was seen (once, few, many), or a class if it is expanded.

CDR3nt: TGTGCCAGCTCACAGGGGACTAATGAAAAACTGTTTTTT
CDR3aa: CASSQGTNEKLFF
j_gene: TRBJ1-4
d_gene: NA
v_gene: TRBV18
abundance: NA

CDR3nt: TGCGCCAGCAGCCAAGCCGGTACCCTTGAAGCTTTCTTT
CDR3aa: CASSQAGTLEAFF
j_gene: TRBJ1-1
d_gene: NA
v_gene: TRBV4-3
abundance: NA

CDR3nt: TGTGCCAGCAGTTCGGACAGGGGGCTTCTTACGAATCAGCCCCAGCATTTT
CDR3aa: CASSSDRGLLTNQPQHF
j_gene: TRBJ1-5
d_gene: TRBD1
v_gene: TRBV28
abundance: NA

CDR3nt: TGCGCCAGCAGCCAAGTAGGCGGAACTTCACAAGAGACCCAGTACTTC
CDR3aa: CASSQVGGTSQETQYF
j_gene: TRBJ2-5
d_gene: NA
v_gene: TRBV4-3
abundance: NA

CDR3nt: TGTGCCAGCAGGCCCGGAGGAGCTCTCGGTTCACCCCTCCACTTT
CDR3aa: CASRPGGALGSPLHF
j_gene: TRBJ1-6
d_gene: NA
v_gene: TRBV6-5
abundance: NA

CDR3nt: TGTGCCAGCAGCTTAGGGACTTACTACGAGCAGTACTTC
CDR3aa: CASSLGTYYEQYF
j_gene: TRBJ2-7
d_gene: NA
v_gene: TRBV7-2
abundance: NA

CDR3nt: TGTGCCAGCAGCCGAAAAGAGCGGCACACGCAGTATTTT
CDR3aa: CASSRKERHTQYF
j_gene: TRBJ2-3
d_gene: NA
v_gene: TRBV7-3
abundance: NA

CDR3nt: TGTGCCAGTACCAAGGGACAGGGGAACACTGAAGCTTTCTTT
CDR3aa: CASTKGQGNTEAFF
j_gene: TRBJ1-1
d_gene: TRBD1
v_gene: TRBV19
abundance: NA

CDR3nt: TGTGCCAGCAGCTTATATGTAGGGGCAACCTACGAGCAGTACTTC
CDR3aa: CASSLYVGATYEQYF
j_gene: TRBJ2-7
d_gene: NA
v_gene: TRBV7-6
abundance: NA

CDR3nt: TGTGCCAGCAGTTTATCGGGGTTTAGCAATCAGCCCCAGCATTTT
CDR3aa: CASSLSGFSNQPQHF
j_gene: TRBJ1-5
d_gene: NA
v_gene: TRBV28
abundance: NA

CDR3nt: TGTGCCAGCAGTGAATATAGCAATCAGCCCCAGCATTTT
CDR3aa: CASSEYSNQPQHF
j_gene: TRBJ1-5
d_gene: NA
v_gene: TRBV2
abundance: once

CDR3nt: TGCGCCAGCAGCCTCAGACAGGGACCCATTGAAGCTTTCTTT
CDR3aa: CASSLRQGPIEAFF
j_gene: TRBJ1-1
d_gene: TRBD1
v_gene: TRBV5-1
abundance: few

CDR3nt: TGTGCCAGCAGCCTCCTCCCAGGTGGGTCAACTTTCTTT
CDR3aa: CASSLLPGGSTFF
j_gene: TRBJ1-1
d_gene: NA
v_gene: TRBV3-1/TRBV3-2
abundance: NA

CDR3nt: TGTGCCAGCAGCTGGACTAGCGGGATTATAGATGAGCAGTTCTTC
CDR3aa: CASSWTSGIIDEQFF
j_gene: TRBJ2-1
d_gene: TRBD2
v_gene: TRBV5-5
abundance: few

CDR3nt: TGTGCCAGCAGGCGGGGGGACGGACCGCAAGAGACCCAGTACTTC
CDR3aa: CASRRGDGPQETQYF
j_gene: TRBJ2-5
d_gene: TRBD2
v_gene: TRBV2
abundance: NA

CDR3nt: TGTGCCAGCAGCGCGGACAGCAGCTATAATTCACCCCTCCACTTT
CDR3aa: CASSADSSYNSPLHF
j_gene: TRBJ1-6
d_gene: NA
v_gene: TRBV9
abundance: NA

CDR3nt: TGTGCCAGCAGTGGCGCCGGACTACTGTTTTTT
CDR3aa: CASSGAGLLFF
j_gene: TRBJ1-4
d_gene: NA
v_gene: TRBV12-3/TRBV12-4
abundance: NA

CDR3nt: TGTGCCAGCAGGGTGGGACAGGGGGCCCTCGAGCAGTACTTC
CDR3aa: CASRVGQGALEQYF
j_gene: TRBJ2-7
d_gene: TRBD1
v_gene: TRBV27
abundance: once

CDR3nt: TGTGCCACCAGGGGGAAAAGCCGGGAATCCTACAATGAGCAGTTCTTC
CDR3aa: CATRGKSRESYNEQFF
j_gene: TRBJ2-1
d_gene: TRBD1
v_gene: TRBV27
abundance: NA

CDR3nt: TGTGCCAGCAGTTACCTGGGGGGGGGAATTGACACTGAAGCTTTCTTT
CDR3aa: CASSYLGGGIDTEAFF
j_gene: TRBJ1-1
d_gene: NA
v_gene: TRBV6-5
abundance: NA

CDR3nt: TGTGCCAGCAGCGGAGGGCCAAGCGGGATTTCCGGATACGAGCAGTACTTC
CDR3aa: CASSGGPSGISGYEQYF
j_gene: TRBJ2-7
d_gene: TRBD2
v_gene: TRBV7-6
abundance: NA

CDR3nt: TGTGCCAGCAGCTCATCAGGGGGTCGCACTGAAGCTTTCTTT
CDR3aa: CASSSSGGRTEAFF
j_gene: TRBJ1-1
d_gene: TRBD1
v_gene: TRBV7-2
abundance: once

CDR3nt: TGTGCCAGCAGTTTCGGGGAGAGGAACTATGGCTACACCTTC
CDR3aa: CASSFGERNYGYTF
j_gene: TRBJ1-2
d_gene: NA
v_gene: TRBV28
abundance: NA

CDR3nt: TGTGCCAGCAGTACCCCACGGGTAAGCATGAACACTGAAGCTTTCTTT
CDR3aa: CASSTPRVSMNTEAFF
j_gene: TRBJ1-1
d_gene: NA
v_gene: TRBV28
abundance: NA

CDR3nt: TGTGCCAGCAGTTACTCAAGACTTGGACAGGGGGCGTATGGCTACACCTTC
CDR3aa: CASSYSRLGQGAYGYTF
j_gene: TRBJ1-2
d_gene: TRBD1
v_gene: TRBV6-2/TRBV6-3
abundance: NA

CDR3nt: TGTGCCAGCAGCTTAAACGGGAGGGGGCTTGTCACAGATACGCAGTATTTT
CDR3aa: CASSLNGRGLVTDTQYF
j_gene: TRBJ2-3
d_gene: NA
v_gene: TRBV7-3
abundance: NA

CDR3nt: TGTGCCAGCAGTTACATGGGACAGGGGACGGAGGAAAAACTGTTTTTT
CDR3aa: CASSYMGQGTEEKLFF
j_gene: TRBJ1-4
d_gene: TRBD1
v_gene: TRBV6-5
abundance: NA

CDR3nt: TGTGCCAGTACACCAGGGACAGGAGGCTATGGCTACACCTTC
CDR3aa: CASTPGTGGYGYTF
j_gene: TRBJ1-2
d_gene: TRBD1
v_gene: TRBV19
abundance: few

CDR3nt: TGTGCCAGCAGTCGACAGGGGACCCCCTTAAATACGCAGTATTTT
CDR3aa: CASSRQGTPLNTQYF
j_gene: TRBJ2-3
d_gene: TRBD1
v_gene: TRBV7-2
abundance: NA

CDR3nt: TGTGCCAGCAGTTTTTCAGGGGGCCCTGAAGCTTTCTTT
CDR3aa: CASSFSGGPEAFF
j_gene: TRBJ1-1
d_gene: TRBD1
v_gene: TRBV12-3/TRBV12-4
abundance: NA

CDR3nt: TGTGCCAGCAGTGAGGACAGAAACACCATATATTTT
CDR3aa: CASSEDRNTIYF
j_gene: TRBJ1-3
d_gene: NA
v_gene: TRBV27
abundance: NA

CDR3nt: TGCGCCAGCAGCCAAGAGACAGGGCTTGCGGGGTCTGTTCAGCCCCAGCATTTT
CDR3aa: CASSQETGLAGSVQPQHF
j_gene: TRBJ1-5
d_gene: TRBD1
v_gene: TRBV4-1
abundance: NA

CDR3nt: TGTGCCAGCAGCGCGGGGGGCGACAGACCCTACGAGCAGTACTTC
CDR3aa: CASSAGGDRPYEQYF
j_gene: TRBJ2-7
d_gene: NA
v_gene: TRBV9
abundance: once

CDR3nt: TGTGCCAGCAGTTACTCGGTATCGGGAGGCACTCGAGGCTACACCTTC
CDR3aa: CASSYSVSGGTRGYTF
j_gene: TRBJ1-2
d_gene: NA
v_gene: TRBV6-5
abundance: NA

CDR3nt: TGTGCCAGTAGTGTACAGGGACCCAGCTCCTACGAGCAGTACTTC
CDR3aa: CASSVQGPSSYEQYF
j_gene: TRBJ2-7
d_gene: NA
v_gene: TRBV19
abundance: NA

CDR3nt: TGTGCCAGCAGTTTATTCTCTTACAGGACCCCTAACTATGGCTACACCTTC
CDR3aa: CASSLFSYRTPNYGYTF
j_gene: TRBJ1-2
d_gene: NA
v_gene: TRBV27
abundance: NA

CDR3nt: TGTGCCACCAGTGCTGTCTCCTACAATGAGCAGTTCTTC
CDR3aa: CATSAVSYNEQFF
j_gene: TRBJ2-1
d_gene: NA
v_gene: TRBV24-1
abundance: NA

CDR3nt: TGTGCCAGCAGTCCCCTTTCGTTTGTCAATGAGCAGTTCTTC
CDR3aa: CASSPLSFVNEQFF
j_gene: TRBJ2-1
d_gene: NA
v_gene: TRBV6-6
abundance: NA

CDR3nt: TGTGCCAGTAGTATTTGGGGGACTGGCACATATACGCAGTATTTT
CDR3aa: CASSIWGTGTYTQYF
j_gene: TRBJ2-3
d_gene: NA
v_gene: TRBV19
abundance: NA

CDR3nt: TGCAGTGCTAGTGAAGGGACTAGCGGGAGAGAGACCCAGTACTTC
CDR3aa: CSASEGTSGRETQYF
j_gene: TRBJ2-5
d_gene: TRBD2
v_gene: TRBV20-1
abundance: once

CDR3nt: TGTGCCAGCAGTTATTCCCTGGGACGGGAGGTTTCTGGAGGCTACACCTTC
CDR3aa: CASSYSLGREVSGGYTF
j_gene: TRBJ1-2
d_gene: NA
v_gene: TRBV6-9
abundance: NA

CDR3nt: TGTGCCAGCAGCTTAAGCGGAAGCACAGATACGCAGTATTTT
CDR3aa: CASSLSGSTDTQYF
j_gene: TRBJ2-3
d_gene: NA
v_gene: TRBV11-2
abundance: NA

CDR3nt: TGTGCCAGCGGCCCAGGACAGGGGAACGCCGGGGAGCTGTTTTTT
CDR3aa: CASGPGQGNAGELFF
j_gene: TRBJ2-2
d_gene: TRBD1
v_gene: TRBV9
abundance: NA

CDR3nt: TGTGCCAGCTCACAACAGGGCTGGGGTGAAAAACTGTTTTTT
CDR3aa: CASSQQGWGEKLFF
j_gene: TRBJ1-4
d_gene: NA
v_gene: TRBV18
abundance: NA

CDR3nt: TGTGCCAGCAGTTTTTCCGGGTCGTTCTACGAGCAGTACTTC
CDR3aa: CASSFSGSFYEQYF
j_gene: TRBJ2-7
d_gene: NA
v_gene: TRBV27
abundance: NA

CDR3nt: TGTGCCAGCAGTTCCCCATTCACGACAGGGGCAAATTCACCCCTCCACTTT
CDR3aa: CASSSPFTTGANSPLHF
j_gene: TRBJ1-6
d_gene: TRBD1
v_gene: TRBV27
abundance: few

CDR3nt: TGTGCCATCAGTGGGGCACAGGGGTCTGGAAACACCATATATTTT
CDR3aa: CAISGAQGSGNTIYF
j_gene: TRBJ1-3
d_gene: TRBD1
v_gene: TRBV10-3
abundance: NA

CDR3nt: TGCGCCAGCAGCCCTGGACTAGCGGGAGGCTACTACGAGCAGTACTTC
CDR3aa: CASSPGLAGGYYEQYF
j_gene: TRBJ2-7
d_gene: TRBD2
v_gene: TRBV5-1
abundance: NA

CDR3nt: TGCGCCAGCAGCCAAGATGAGGCAGGGGATCAGCCCCAGCATTTT
CDR3aa: CASSQDEAGDQPQHF
j_gene: TRBJ1-5
d_gene: NA
v_gene: TRBV4-1
abundance: NA

CDR3nt: TGTGCCAGCAGCGGACAGGGGGAGCGCAATCAGCCCCAGCATTTT
CDR3aa: CASSGQGERNQPQHF
j_gene: TRBJ1-5
d_gene: TRBD1
v_gene: TRBV7-9
abundance: NA

CDR3nt: TGTGCCAGTAGTATCAGAGATACGCAGTATTTT
CDR3aa: CASSIRDTQYF
j_gene: TRBJ2-3
d_gene: NA
v_gene: TRBV19
abundance: NA

CDR3nt: TGTACAGTAGCGCTTTCTAACACCGGGGAGCTGTTTTTT
CDR3aa: CTVALSNTGELFF
j_gene: TRBJ2-2
d_gene: NA
v_gene: TRBV29-1
abundance: once

CDR3nt: TGTGCCAGCAGCCACCGGGCCAGGGGCGTTATTAATGAAAAACTGTTTTTT
CDR3aa: CASSHRARGVINEKLFF
j_gene: TRBJ1-4
d_gene: NA
v_gene: TRBV3-1/TRBV3-2
abundance: once

CDR3nt: TGTGCCAGCAGCTTTGCCCTATACGAGCAGTACTTC
CDR3aa: CASSFALYEQYF
j_gene: TRBJ2-7
d_gene: NA
v_gene: TRBV13
abundance: NA